Shown below are 29 T cell receptor beta chains from a single sample sequenced in a study of identical twins. One entry per CDR3 protein results from TCRdb running MiXCR on the 5' RACE reads. This repertoire shows some 260,000 distinct CDR3 sequences, about an eighth found once; its top ten account for about 9%. The sample consisted of memory (CD45RO+) T cells sorted from blood. These receptors originate from a woman between 18 and 29 years old in good health.

This clonotype turned up a few times. The V call is TRBV20-1, the J call TRBJ1-5; unclear D gene. CDR3 length equals 13 residues. Germline values: CDR1 DFQATT, CDR2 SNEGSKA (reference sequence). V was trimmed by 5 bases and J by 3 bases, leaving 11 bases between them. The CDR3 nucleotides are TGCAGTGCTGAGGGTGGTCCCAATCAGCCCCAGCATTTT. It encodes CSAEGGPNQPQHF.

The chain is built from TRBV5-1 and TRBJ2-7; unclear D gene. The ends were cut back, 0 bases at V and 1 base at J, with 11 bases in the middle. Germline V CDR1 and CDR2: SGHRS, YFSETQ. This CDR3 is built from 15 residues. This CDR3 reads CASSLEGQQSYEQYF. Here the CDR3 DNA reads TGCGCCAGCAGCTTGGAAGGGCAGCAATCCTACGAGCAGTACTTC.

The chain couples TRBV5-5 to TRBJ2-5; maybe TRBD2 (6 bases). The CDR3 covers 13 residues. Germline assignment: CDR1 SGHKS and CDR2 YYEKEE (reference sequence). V was pared by 4 bases and J by 7 bases, with 14 bases between. Here the CDR3 DNA reads TGTGCCAGCAGCCCGGGACTCCAGACGACCCAGTACTTC. Residues: CASSPGLQTTQYF. The variable domain in full, completed from reference TRBV5-5 and TRBJ2-5, reads DAGVTQSPTHLIKTRGQQVTLRCSPISGHKSVSWYQQVLGQGPQFIFQYYEKEERGRGNFPDRFSARQFPNYSSELNVNALLLGDSALYLCASSPGLQTTQYFGPGTRLLVL.

The sample holds many counts of this clonotype. The chain employs TRBV2 and TRBJ2-1; 8 bases are shared with TRBD2. Germline loops: CDR1 SNHLY, CDR2 FYNNEI. V was pared by 4 bases and J by 14 bases, with 4 bases of the junction left unmatched. The CDR3 covers 11 residues. CDR3 loop: CASSAEREKFF. The CDR3 DNA reads as TGTGCCAGCAGTGCCGAGCGGGAGAAGTTCTTC.

This clonotype was counted between two and nine times. The chain uses TRBV9 and TRBJ1-5, with D hard to call. Per the germline V gene, CDR1 is SGDLS and CDR2 is YYNGEE. Trimming removed 4 bases at V and 0 bases at J, with 11 bases between. CDR3 length: 15 amino acids. In DNA, the CDR3 is TGTGCCAGCAGCCGAAGCGGGTATAGCAATCAGCCCCAGCATTTT. Translating it yields CASSRSGYSNQPQHF.

The J gene is TRBJ2-5, the V gene TRBV7-9; D is unresolved. The length of the CDR3 is 14 residues. Germline CDR1 is SEHNR and CDR2 is FQNEAQ (reference sequence). Trimming removed 6 bases from V and 2 bases from J, with 13 bases in between. CDR3 in DNA: TGTGCCAGCAGGAATTCCGAGATACAAGAGACCCAGTACTTC. Translating it yields CASRNSEIQETQYF.

This chain connects TRBV7-3 to TRBJ1-2, with 7 bases fitting TRBD1. CDR3 length: 17 amino acids. Germline CDR1 is SGHTA and CDR2 is FQGTGA. V lost 3 bases, J lost 4 bases, and 14 bases stayed unmatched. This chain's CDR3 is CASSFNRGPPGVYGYTF. Here the CDR3 DNA reads TGTGCCAGCAGCTTTAACAGGGGCCCGCCGGGGGTCTATGGCTACACCTTC.

V gene TRBV10-2 combines with J gene TRBJ2-7; weak D call: TRBD1 (5 bases). The germline gives CDR1 WSHSY, CDR2 SAAADI. Trimming cost V 7 bases and J 7 bases, with 20 bases left between them. CDR3 length: 14 residues. The CDR3 spells CASKVSQGVGEQYF. The CDR3 coding sequence is TGCGCCAGCAAGGTGTCGCAGGGCGTAGGGGAGCAGTACTTC.

The sample holds a few counts of this clonotype. The chain carries TRBV20-1 and TRBJ2-4, with 7 bases matching TRBD1. The CDR3 runs 12 residues. The V segment lost 6 bases and the J segment 8 bases; nucleotides outside the gene matches: 7. Germline-derived CDR1 and CDR2 are DFQATT and SNEGSKA (reference sequence). The CDR3 DNA reads TGCAGTGCCACCACAGGGGTGGACATTCAGTACTTC. The encoded protein is CSATTGVDIQYF.

The rearrangement uses TRBV7-2 and TRBJ2-7; D is uncertain. Germline CDR1 is SGHTA and CDR2 is FQGNSA. The CDR3 runs 13 residues. Trimming shortened V by 9 bases and J by 2 bases, and 14 bases separated the two germline ends. The CDR3 reads CASARVGTYEQYF. The CDR3 DNA is TGTGCCAGTGCACGCGTGGGGACCTACGAGCAGTACTTC.

J is TRBJ2-1 and V is TRBV4-3; D ambiguous. The CDR3 length is 13 residues. The germline V gene has CDR1 LGHNA and CDR2 YSLEER. The V gene lost 0 bases and the J gene lost 7 bases, with 7 bases spanning the gap. DNA of the CDR3: TGCGCCAGCAGCCAAGATTTGGGTAATGAGCAGTTCTTC. Protein: CASSQDLGNEQFF.

The V call is TRBV20-1, the J call TRBJ1-4, with 8 bases aligning to TRBD1. J gave up 8 bases and V 5 bases, and 4 bases lay outside the gene matches. CDR1 is DFQATT and CDR2 is SNEGSKA in the germline V gene (reference sequence). The CDR3 sequence is 12 residues long. CDR3 DNA sequence: TGCAGTGCTCCGGACAGGGTCGAAAAACTGTTTTTT. Translated, it gives CSAPDRVEKLFF.

This clonotype was counted only a few times. The CDR3 here is CASSHPLGGTEAFF. In DNA, the CDR3 is TGTGCCAGCAGCCACCCTCTGGGGGGCACTGAAGCTTTCTTT. The rearrangement links TRBV3-1 to TRBJ1-1; D is perhaps TRBD1 (5 bases). Trimming cost V 3 bases and J 4 bases, with 12 bases left between them. Germline V gene sequence: CDR1 LGHDT, CDR2 YNNKEL (reference sequence). This CDR3 is 14 amino acids long. Combining the CDR3 with reference TRBV3-1 and TRBJ1-1 gives the whole variable domain DTAVSQTPKYLVTQMGNDKSIKCEQNLGHDTMYWYKQDSKKFLKIMFSYNNKELIINETVPNRFSPKSPDKAHLNLHINSLELGDSAVYFCASSHPLGGTEAFFGQGTRLTVV.

Many counts were recorded for this clonotype. The chain combines TRBV12-3 or TRBV12-4 with TRBJ1-1; tentative D call: TRBD1 (6 bases). The CDR3 length is 15 residues. The V end lost 1 base, the J end lost 3 bases, and 12 bases lay between the germline ends. The CDR3 DNA follows: TGTGCCAGCAGTTTAGAGGGCGGGGGCGACACTGAAGCTTTCTTT. It encodes CASSLEGGGDTEAFF.

V is TRBV6-1 and J is TRBJ2-7; D gene ambiguous. The CDR3 consists of 16 residues. Trimming left V 1 base short and J 3 bases short, with 16 bases between. In germline, CDR1 is MNHNS, CDR2 SASEGT. The CDR3 spells CASSEVPPGSYYEQYF. The CDR3 DNA reads as TGTGCCAGCAGTGAAGTCCCTCCGGGCTCCTACTACGAGCAGTACTTC.

The chain links TRBV10-3 to TRBJ2-3; D is perhaps TRBD2 (6 bases). V was shortened by 1 base and J by 2 bases, with 13 bases between the two germline ends. This CDR3 spans 16 amino acids. Germline V lookup: CDR1 ENHRY, CDR2 SYGVKD. CDR3 loop: CAISEFSAGNTDTQYF. CDR3 sequence (DNA): TGTGCCATCAGTGAGTTTAGTGCGGGGAACACAGATACGCAGTATTTT.

This clonotype was detected a few times. The chain couples TRBV6-5 to TRBJ1-2; no clear D gene. The CDR3 length is 14 residues. V was pared by 3 bases and J by 0 bases, with 8 bases between. Germline CDR1 MNHEY, CDR2 SVGAGI. CDR3 in DNA: TGTGCCAGCAGTTATTCGTCCGCTAACTATGGCTACACCTTC. Residues: CASSYSSANYGYTF.

This clonotype was recorded a few times. V and J are TRBV6-2 or TRBV6-3 and TRBJ2-5; TRBD2 agrees at 7 bases. Germline loops: CDR1 MNHEY, CDR2 SVGEGT. Trimming removed 0 bases from V and 5 bases from J; junction bases left unmatched: 3. The CDR3 totals 14 residues. The CDR3 reads CASSYSGGFETQYF. DNA of the CDR3: TGTGCCAGCAGTTACTCGGGGGGGTTTGAGACCCAGTACTTC.

The chain couples TRBV5-1 to TRBJ2-1; D call uncertain. This CDR3 contains 13 residues. V gave up 0 bases and J gave up 5 bases, with 6 bases separating them. CDR1 and CDR2 (germline): SGHRS, YFSETQ. CDR3 in amino acids: CASSLVTNNEQFF. The CDR3 DNA reads as TGCGCCAGCAGCTTGGTTACTAACAATGAGCAGTTCTTC.

This clonotype turned up a few times. V and J are TRBV30 and TRBJ2-3; D is unresolved. Germline lookup yields CDR1 GTSNPN and CDR2 SVGIG (reference sequence). The germline V and J ends were trimmed by 1 base and 7 bases, with 9 bases remaining between them. The CDR3 sequence is 12 residues long. Here the CDR3 DNA reads TGTGCCTGGAGTGGTCGAGGTTATACGCAGTATTTT. This encodes CAWSGRGYTQYF. The whole variable domain, filled in from reference TRBV30 and TRBJ2-3, reads SQTIHQWPATLVQPVGSPLSLECTVEGTSNPNLYWYRQAAGRGLQLLFYSVGIGQISSEVPQNLSASRPQDRQFILSSKKLLLSDSGFYLCAWSGRGYTQYFGPGTRLTVL.

This clonotype was seen only a few times. The chain combines TRBV21-1 with TRBJ2-7; the D call in the table, TRBD1, was not verified against the DNA. TRBV21-1 is a pseudogene. The CDR3 extends over 16 amino acids. CDR3 region: CASRPRDRKSSYEQYF. The CDR3 coding sequence is TGTGCCAGCAGGCCGCGGGACAGGAAGAGCTCCTACGAGCAGTACTTC.

This clonotype showed up many times. The V gene is TRBV11-2, the J gene TRBJ2-3; TRBD2 is a possible D gene (5 bases). V lost 3 bases and J lost 3, with 13 bases in between. The CDR3 sequence is 15 residues long. Germline CDR1 SGHAT, CDR2 FQNNGV. The CDR3 bases are TGTGCCAGCAGCTTCAACGGGGTACTAACAGATACGCAGTATTTT. Translation: CASSFNGVLTDTQYF.

The chain has TRBV21-1 and TRBJ2-5; the DNA was not compared with TRBD1, the D call given in the table. TRBV21-1 is deemed a pseudogene. The CDR3 has 11 residues. The CDR3 DNA follows: TGTGCAACAGGGCGAGGGGAGACCCAGTACTTC. As protein: CATGRGETQYF.

This chain connects TRBV20-1 to TRBJ1-5; no firm D call. The CDR3 has 14 residues. The V end was cut by 1 base, the J end by 3 bases, with 10 bases between. CDR1 and CDR2 (germline): DFQATT, SNEGSKA (reference sequence). The CDR3 sequence: CSARVGTFNQPQHF. CDR3 nucleotide sequence: TGCAGTGCTAGAGTCGGAACTTTCAATCAGCCCCAGCATTTT.

This clonotype came up a few times. The rearrangement uses TRBV7-9 and TRBJ1-5; the D gene is possibly TRBD1 (5 bases). Germline CDR1 and CDR2: SEHNR and FQNEAQ (reference sequence). The germline V and J ends were trimmed by 9 bases and 7 bases, with 13 bases remaining between them. This CDR3 region has 12 residues. The CDR3 DNA sequence: TGTGCCAGTGGGTGGGGGGACCAGCCCCAGCATTTT. Amino acid sequence: CASGWGDQPQHF.

This clonotype was counted ten times or more. CDR3 DNA: TGCAGCGTTGGACAGGTCACGAACACTGAAGCTTTCTTT. It specifies CSVGQVTNTEAFF. The V call is TRBV29-1, the J call TRBJ1-1; weak D call: TRBD1 (6 bases). Germline V gives CDR1 SQVTM, CDR2 ANQGSEA. The ends were cut back, 4 bases at V and 1 base at J, with 10 bases in the middle. The CDR3 consists of 13 residues.

The chain links TRBV6-5 to TRBJ2-3; D is undetermined. Germline assignment: CDR1 MNHEY and CDR2 SVGAGI. The CDR3 covers 17 residues. V lost 0 bases to trimming and J lost 0 bases, with 13 bases between them. CDR3 in DNA: TGTGCCAGCAGTTACTCCCTCAAACTGGGTAGCACAGATACGCAGTATTTT. Protein: CASSYSLKLGSTDTQYF.

There are a few counts of this clonotype. This rearrangement joins TRBV20-1 to TRBJ2-3; TRBD2 aligns across 8 bases. Per the germline V gene, CDR1 is DFQATT and CDR2 is SNEGSKA (reference sequence). The CDR3 runs to 14 residues. With V trimmed by 5 bases and J by 3 bases, 7 bases remained unmatched. The CDR3 protein is CSADPGLGTDTQYF. The DNA for the CDR3 is TGCAGTGCTGACCCGGGACTAGGAACAGATACGCAGTATTTT.

A few counts support this clonotype. CDR3 sequence (DNA): TGTGCCAGCAGCCAAGACGGATTAGGGCCAGGCCAAGAGACCCAGTACTTC. Amino acid sequence: CASSQDGLGPGQETQYF. The chain links TRBV3-1 to TRBJ2-5; D gene uncertain. The CDR3 is 17 residues long. Looked up from germline, CDR1 is LGHDT and CDR2 is YNNKEL (reference sequence). V was trimmed by 0 bases and J by 1 base, leaving 15 bases between them.